This T cell receptor beta chain was documented in a study of metastatic and nonmetastatic thyroid tumors. Study background: Peripheral blood and tumor or nodule samples from malignant and benign thyroid patients were compared.

Trimming pared 0 bases from V and 6 bases from J, leaving 8 bases between. In germline, CDR1 is MRHNA, CDR2 SNTAGT. This CDR3 is 14 amino acids long. Original processing methods: A classifier for distant metastasis in papillary thyroid cancer was constructed using CDR3 differences observed across clinicopathological groups. MiXCR re-clonotyped the PCR reads for TCRdb. TCRdb, rather than the study authors, made the V and J calls. Altogether some 55,000 clones are present, 20% to 25% being singletons, with the ten largest covering around 4%. This clone turned up a few times. Its antigen is undetermined. Study-level findings and limits: When malignant thyroid tumors were compared with benign nodules, TCR beta diversity was reportedly significantly higher in the malignant tumors. This held in both blood and tumor samples.

Before thyroid surgery, none of the patients had received any treatment. Sequenced material: blood. The sequence derives from a female donor with papillary thyroid cancer or a benign thyroid nodule (not recorded which). Some clones in this sample may be carry-over from other donors' samples. The chain combines TRBV6-4 with TRBJ2-2; D gene ambiguous. The CDR3 bases are TGTGCCAGCAGTGACTCGAGTCAGCCCGGGGAGCTGTTTTTT. This encodes CASSDSSQPGELFF.